Listed below are T cell receptor beta chains from one sample, sequenced in a study of OX40 agonist ivuxolimab in advanced cancers. The method was immunoSEQ multiplex PCR; TCRdb's version includes in-frame clones alone and lacks a portion of them. Here the sample spans roughly 75,000 clones, nearly 95% being singletons. This specimen was CD4+ or CD8+ T cells sorted from blood, taken in a trial of the OX40 agonist ivuxolimab. The origin of the receptors is an adult with an advanced solid tumor such as melanoma, head and neck, liver or kidney cancer. The CDR3 runs from the conserved cysteine through the conserved F or W. A D gene is named only where the DNA matches it firmly. Rows give clone size only sometimes, using once, few, many, or a class for an expanded clone.

D gene | CDR3 length | J gene | V gene | clone size | CDR3 protein | CDR3 DNA
TRBD2 | 14 | TRBJ2-1 | TRBV19 | . | CASSLSGVPNEQFF | TGTGCCAGTAGCTTAAGCGGGGTCCCAAATGAGCAGTTCTTC
. | 14 | TRBJ2-4 | TRBV9 | . | CASSVGDLGNIQYF | TGTGCCAGCAGCGTAGGGGACTTGGGGAACATTCAGTACTTC
. | 15 | TRBJ1-3 | TRBV6-5 | . | CASSYSAGKGNTIYF | TGTGCCAGCAGTTACTCGGCAGGGAAGGGAAACACCATATATTTT
TRBD2 | 12 | TRBJ2-7 | TRBV4-1 | . | CASSPGGYEQYF | TGCGCCAGCAGTCCGGGGGGCTACGAGCAGTACTTC
. | 17 | TRBJ2-3 | TRBV13 | . | CASSLGLGSGSTDTQYF | TGTGCCAGCAGCTTAGGCCTCGGCTCCGGGAGCACAGATACGCAGTATTTT
. | 15 | TRBJ1-1 | TRBV27 | . | CASSSFWGYGTEAFF | TGTGCCAGCAGTTCGTTTTGGGGGTATGGCACTGAAGCTTTCTTT
TRBD1 | 16 | TRBJ2-5 | TRBV19 | . | CASSPRTGGDQETQYF | TGTGCCAGTAGTCCACGGACAGGGGGGGACCAAGAGACCCAGTACTTC
. | 15 | TRBJ2-3 | TRBV11-2 | . | CASSLASRGTDTQYF | TGTGCCAGCAGCTTAGCTAGTCGAGGGACAGATACGCAGTATTTT
. | 17 | TRBJ1-4 | TRBV27 | . | CASSLEPPVATNEKLFF | TGTGCCAGCAGTTTAGAACCTCCCGTTGCAACTAATGAAAAACTGTTTTTT
. | 13 | TRBJ2-7 | TRBV28 | once | CASSLGPRNEQYF | TGTGCCAGCAGTTTAGGCCCCAGGAACGAGCAGTACTTC
TRBD2 | 15 | TRBJ2-7 | TRBV9 | . | CASSEGSGYPYEQYF | TGTGCCAGCAGCGAGGGTAGCGGGTACCCCTACGAGCAGTACTTC
TRBD1 | 15 | TRBJ2-7 | TRBV28 | . | CASSPETGGTYEQYF | TGTGCCAGCAGTCCAGAGACAGGGGGCACCTACGAGCAGTACTTC
. | 14 | TRBJ2-1 | TRBV7-2 | . | CASSLGGLGNEQFF | TGTGCCAGCAGCTTAGGGGGGCTGGGCAATGAGCAGTTCTTC
TRBD1 | 12 | TRBJ1-2 | TRBV19 | . | CAVGDRGAGYTF | TGTGCCGTGGGGGACAGGGGGGCTGGCTACACCTTC
TRBD1 | 16 | TRBJ2-7 | TRBV9 | . | CASSVGGGQGFYEQYF | TGTGCCAGCAGCGTAGGAGGGGGACAGGGATTTTACGAGCAGTACTTC
TRBD1 | 15 | TRBJ2-1 | TRBV5-1 | . | CASSLMDRGHNEQFF | TGCGCCAGCAGCTTGATGGACAGGGGTCACAATGAGCAGTTCTTC
TRBD1 | 17 | TRBJ2-2 | TRBV7-3 | once | CASSKRRDRGNTGELFF | TGTGCCAGCAGCAAAAGAAGGGACAGGGGGAACACCGGGGAGCTGTTTTTT
. | 18 | TRBJ1-2 | TRBV7-6 | . | CASSLTTLLGDANYGYTF | TGTGCCAGCAGCTTAACCACGTTGTTGGGGGATGCTAACTATGGCTACACCTTC
TRBD1 | 15 | TRBJ2-7 | TRBV5-1 | . | CASSLTGQGSYEQYF | TGCGCCAGCAGCTTGACGGGACAGGGGTCTTACGAGCAGTACTTC
TRBD1 | 13 | TRBJ1-5 | TRBV27 | . | CASGTVTNQPQHF | TGTGCCAGCGGGACAGTTACCAATCAGCCCCAGCATTTT
. | 13 | TRBJ2-7 | TRBV4-1 | . | CASSPPDFYEQYF | TGCGCCAGCAGCCCGCCCGACTTCTACGAGCAGTACTTC
. | 13 | TRBJ2-1 | TRBV11-3 | . | CASSFPAWGEQFF | TGTGCCAGCAGCTTCCCCGCATGGGGTGAGCAGTTCTTC
. | 13 | TRBJ1-1 | TRBV13 | . | CASSSPRTQEAFF | TGTGCCAGCAGCTCCCCCCGGACCCAAGAAGCTTTCTTT
. | 13 | TRBJ1-1 | TRBV5-4 | . | CASSQTANTEAFF | TGTGCCAGCAGCCAGACAGCGAACACTGAAGCTTTCTTT
TRBD2 | 10 | TRBJ2-7 | TRBV15 | . | CATGGGEQYF | TGTGCCACCGGGGGGGGCGAGCAGTACTTC
TRBD1 | 14 | TRBJ2-7 | TRBV6-5 | . | CASSLQGEVYEQYF | TGTGCCAGCAGCCTACAGGGGGAAGTCTACGAGCAGTACTTC
TRBD1 | 16 | TRBJ2-7 | TRBV2 | . | CATNLPPGQGNFEQYF | TGTGCCACCAACCTCCCGCCGGGACAGGGAAACTTCGAGCAGTACTTC
TRBD2 | 15 | TRBJ2-7 | TRBV5-1 | . | CASSFGLAGSYEQYF | TGCGCCAGCAGCTTCGGGCTAGCGGGCTCCTACGAGCAGTACTTC
TRBD1 | 17 | TRBJ2-4 | TRBV4-1 | . | CASSQAPPGGIKNIQYF | TGCGCCAGCAGCCAAGCTCCCCCAGGGGGCATCAAAAACATTCAGTACTTC
. | 16 | TRBJ2-5 | TRBV28 | once | CASSSPEGGPQETQYF | TGTGCCAGCAGTTCCCCCGAGGGGGGCCCCCAAGAGACCCAGTACTTC
TRBD1 | 13 | TRBJ2-7 | TRBV5-4 | once | CASSFGDRREQYF | TGTGCCAGCAGCTTCGGGGACAGGAGGGAGCAGTACTTC
TRBD2 | 16 | TRBJ2-5 | TRBV28 | . | CASSTGLAGVEETQYF | TGTGCCAGCAGTACTGGACTAGCGGGAGTTGAAGAGACCCAGTACTTC
. | 16 | TRBJ2-2 | TRBV13 | . | CASSPPGQDATGELFF | TGTGCCAGCAGCCCCCCGGGCCAAGACGCCACCGGGGAGCTGTTTTTT
. | 15 | TRBJ1-2 | TRBV5-6 | . | CASSLVPGSNYGYTF | TGTGCCAGCAGCTTGGTGCCGGGTTCTAACTATGGCTACACCTTC
TRBD1 | 18 | TRBJ1-1 | TRBV28 | . | CASSWSPRQGGSDTEAFF | TGTGCCAGCAGTTGGTCCCCCCGACAGGGGGGAAGCGACACTGAAGCTTTCTTT
. | 14 | TRBJ2-3 | TRBV2 | . | CASSAGQSTDTQYF | TGTGCCAGCAGTGCCGGACAGAGCACAGATACGCAGTATTTT
. | 16 | TRBJ1-5 | TRBV2 | . | CASSEEVVRFNQPQHF | TGTGCCAGCAGTGAAGAGGTCGTCCGGTTCAATCAGCCCCAGCATTTT
TRBD1 | 16 | TRBJ1-2 | TRBV28 | . | CASRWGNRGTNYGYTF | TGTGCCAGCAGGTGGGGGAACAGGGGAACAAACTATGGCTACACCTTC
TRBD1 | 11 | TRBJ2-1 | TRBV6-1 | . | CASSEGTGGIF | TGTGCCAGCAGTGAAGGGACAGGGGGAATCTTC
. | 16 | TRBJ1-4 | TRBV27 | . | CASSLRGGGTNEKLFF | TGTGCCAGCAGTTTGAGGGGCGGAGGGACTAATGAAAAACTGTTTTTT